This is a list of T cell receptor beta chains from one sample in a study of CD8+ T cells in alopecia areata. Assay used: immunoSEQ multiplex PCR; TCRdb lists only in-frame clones, some missing. The sample consists of roughly 64,000 clones, roughly 40% of them appearing once. The sequenced sample consisted of NKG2D-low CD8+ T cells sorted from blood. Source of these receptors: a human donor with alopecia areata. The CDR3 runs from the conserved cysteine through the conserved F or W. A D gene is named only where the DNA matches it firmly. Size is omitted from some rows. Given values are once, few, many or a class for expanded clones.

D	size	length	V	J	CDR3	DNA
NA	NA	11	TRBV5-1	TRBJ1-5	CASQKGQPQHF	TGCGCCAGCCAAAAAGGTCAGCCCCAGCATTTT
NA	NA	13	TRBV11-2	TRBJ2-2	CASSLRAAGELFF	TGTGCCAGCAGCTTACGGGCGGCAGGGGAGCTGTTTTTT
NA	NA	13	TRBV13	TRBJ2-3	CASSAPAPDTQYF	TGTGCCAGCAGCGCACCCGCCCCAGATACGCAGTATTTT
NA	few	19	TRBV19	TRBJ2-4	CASSIDGGGLELAKNIQYF	TGTGCCAGTAGTATAGATGGTGGCGGGCTCGAACTAGCCAAAAACATTCAGTACTTC
NA	NA	13	TRBV9	TRBJ2-1	CASSSGQYNEQFF	TGTGCCAGCAGCTCAGGACAGTACAATGAGCAGTTCTTC
NA	few	13	TRBV7-3	TRBJ2-1	CASSLSVVNEQFF	TGTGCCAGCAGCTTATCAGTGGTTAATGAGCAGTTCTTC
NA	few	15	TRBV5-1	TRBJ1-3	CASSPGTGSGNTIYF	TGCGCCAGCAGCCCGGGAACAGGGAGTGGAAACACCATATATTTT
NA	NA	14	TRBV7-7	TRBJ2-5	CASSLTDQLETQYF	TGTGCTAGCAGCTTAACGGACCAGCTCGAGACCCAGTACTTC
TRBD1	NA	14	TRBV5-1	TRBJ2-7	CASRIPGQGPEQYF	TGCGCCAGCAGGATACCGGGACAGGGACCCGAGCAGTACTTC
NA	NA	13	TRBV4-2	TRBJ1-1	CASSQLTGTEAFF	TGTGCCAGCAGCCAACTAACGGGCACTGAAGCTTTCTTT
TRBD1	NA	15	TRBV29-1	TRBJ2-7	CSVERDDRGLYEQYF	TGCAGCGTTGAAAGGGATGACAGGGGGCTCTACGAGCAGTACTTC
NA	few	13	TRBV29-1	TRBJ2-7	CSVERGTPYEQYF	TGCAGCGTTGAAAGGGGGACCCCCTACGAGCAGTACTTC
TRBD1	many	15	TRBV7-9	TRBJ1-4	CASSLTRTGFEKLFF	TGTGCCAGCAGCTTAACCCGGACAGGGTTTGAAAAACTGTTTTTT
NA	NA	16	TRBV13	TRBJ1-1	CASSPRAVGVVTEAFF	TGTGCCAGCAGCCCTAGGGCGGTAGGGGTAGTCACTGAAGCTTTCTTT
TRBD1	few	17	TRBV27	TRBJ2-5	CASSPLAQGDDRETQYF	TGTGCCAGCAGTCCCCTAGCCCAGGGGGATGATAGAGAGACCCAGTACTTC
NA	NA	15	TRBV29-1	TRBJ2-2	CSVASGLSNTGELFF	TGCAGCGTCGCCTCAGGGTTGTCGAACACCGGGGAGCTGTTTTTT
NA	NA	15	TRBV4-2	TRBJ2-7	CASSQVKAASYEQYF	TGTGCCAGCAGCCAAGTTAAAGCAGCCTCCTACGAGCAGTACTTC
TRBD1	NA	14	TRBV28	TRBJ2-5	CASSWTGTYETQYF	TGTGCCAGCAGTTGGACAGGGACTTACGAGACCCAGTACTTC
NA	NA	13	TRBV13	TRBJ2-1	CASSLGSGLEQFF	TGTGCCAGCAGCTTAGGATCTGGGCTGGAGCAGTTCTTC
TRBD1	once	17	TRBV27	TRBJ2-3	CASSPGTGGFSTDTQYF	TGTGCCAGCAGTCCCGGGACAGGGGGCTTTAGCACAGATACGCAGTATTTT
NA	NA	11	TRBV30	TRBJ2-2	CAFVHRGELFF	TGTGCCTTCGTACACCGCGGGGAGCTGTTTTTT
NA	NA	18	TRBV4-3	TRBJ1-1	CASSQPGHIGSWGTEAFF	TGCGCCAGCAGCCAACCAGGACACATAGGAAGTTGGGGCACTGAAGCTTTCTTT
NA	few	12	TRBV29-1	TRBJ1-2	CSAVGVGGGYTF	TGCAGCGCGGTGGGCGTAGGGGGTGGCTACACCTTC
NA	NA	13	TRBV29-1	TRBJ2-1	CSVIASSYNEQFF	TGCAGCGTTATCGCCAGCTCCTACAATGAGCAGTTCTTC
TRBD2	NA	11	TRBV9	TRBJ2-1	CASGRANEQFF	TGTGCCAGCGGGAGGGCCAATGAGCAGTTCTTC
NA	NA	15	TRBV5-1	TRBJ2-1	CASTPTGAGENEQFF	TGCGCCAGCACCCCAACGGGGGCGGGAGAAAATGAGCAGTTCTTC
TRBD2	NA	15	TRBV27	TRBJ2-2	CASSSLAGAVGELFF	TGTGCCAGCAGTTCTTTAGCGGGAGCGGTCGGGGAGCTGTTTTTT
NA	NA	16	TRBV5-6	TRBJ2-7	CASSLASWGVSYEQYF	TGTGCCAGCAGCTTGGCCTCGTGGGGAGTTTCCTACGAGCAGTACTTC
NA	few	14	TRBV28	TRBJ2-7	CASSRTGSSYEQYF	TGTGCCAGCAGTCGTACAGGGAGCTCCTACGAGCAGTACTTC
TRBD1	few	15	TRBV7-9	TRBJ1-1	CASSPFGQGNTEAFF	TGTGCCAGCAGCCCGTTCGGACAGGGGAACACTGAAGCTTTCTTT
NA	few	15	TRBV7-2	TRBJ1-2	CASSTTSRGLYGYTF	TGTGCCAGCAGCACTACGTCCCGGGGGCTCTATGGCTACACCTTC
NA	few	14	TRBV7-2	TRBJ2-1	CASSALGHYNEQFF	TGTGCCAGCAGCGCCCTAGGTCACTACAATGAGCAGTTCTTC
NA	few	13	TRBV7-8	TRBJ2-1	CASSLDRYNEQFF	TGTGCCAGCAGCCTCGACAGGTACAATGAGCAGTTCTTC
NA	NA	15	TRBV4-3	TRBJ2-7	CASSRGLEKKYEQYF	TGCGCCAGCAGCCGGGGGCTTGAAAAGAAATACGAGCAGTACTTC
NA	NA	9	TRBV6-5	TRBJ2-5	CAVEETQYF	TGTGCCGTGGAGGAGACCCAGTACTTC
TRBD2	few	15	TRBV10-3	TRBJ2-1	CAIRHSGGHYNEQFF	TGTGCCATCAGACATAGCGGGGGCCACTACAATGAGCAGTTCTTC
NA	few	16	TRBV27	TRBJ2-1	CASNPSAGASNNEQFF	TGTGCCAGCAATCCTAGCGCTGGGGCCAGTAACAATGAGCAGTTCTTC
NA	NA	13	TRBV27	TRBJ1-4	CASSDRMDEKLFF	TGTGCCAGCAGTGACAGGATGGATGAAAAACTGTTTTTT
NA	NA	15	TRBV9	TRBJ1-5	CASSQGRDSNQPQHF	TGTGCCAGCAGCCAGGGGCGGGATAGCAATCAGCCCCAGCATTTT
NA	NA	14	TRBV27	TRBJ2-1	CASSFYRSGDEQFF	TGTGCCAGCAGTTTTTATCGGTCCGGCGATGAGCAGTTCTTC
TRBD1	NA	15	TRBV7-8	TRBJ2-7	CASSHGQAFSYEQYF	TGTGCCAGCAGCCACGGACAGGCTTTCTCCTACGAGCAGTACTTC
NA	NA	15	TRBV4-3	TRBJ2-2	CASSQLTFNTGELFF	TGCGCCAGCAGCCAACTCACCTTTAACACCGGGGAGCTGTTTTTT
TRBD2	few	15	TRBV7-9	TRBJ2-2	CASSLPGRDTGELFF	TGTGCCAGCAGCTTACCGGGGAGGGACACCGGGGAGCTGTTTTTT
NA	NA	16	TRBV7-2	TRBJ2-5	CASSPRAGRLQETQYF	TGTGCCAGCAGCCCCAGGGCGGGCAGGTTACAAGAGACCCAGTACTTC
TRBD2	few	16	TRBV6-4	TRBJ2-2	CASSDKERGATGELFF	TGTGCCAGCAGTGACAAAGAGCGGGGGGCCACCGGGGAGCTGTTTTTT
NA	once	15	TRBV6-5	TRBJ2-7	CASSSDGQSDYEQYF	TGTGCCAGCAGTTCCGACGGACAATCTGACTACGAGCAGTACTTC
NA	few	10	TRBV7-9	TRBJ2-1	CASSINEQFF	TGTGCCAGCAGCATCAATGAGCAGTTCTTC
NA	NA	13	TRBV27	TRBJ2-7	CASSLWGYGEQYF	TGTGCCAGCAGTTTATGGGGGTACGGTGAGCAGTACTTC
NA	NA	15	TRBV2	TRBJ2-1	CASSEAVTGSDEQFF	TGTGCCAGCAGTGAAGCTGTAACTGGTAGCGATGAGCAGTTCTTC
NA	NA	13	TRBV27	TRBJ2-7	CASGAVQSYEQYF	TGTGCCAGCGGGGCCGTACAGTCCTACGAGCAGTACTTC
TRBD1	NA	16	TRBV2	TRBJ2-7	CASGPGTGILASEQYF	TGTGCCAGCGGTCCCGGGACAGGGATTCTAGCTTCCGAGCAGTACTTC